The clone carrying this T cell receptor (beta chain) was detected ten times or more. The antigen remains undetermined. Unique molecular identifiers were used to barcode this TCRbeta library. Each CDR3 protein is one row after TCRdb ran MiXCR on the PCR reads. The data contain around 580,000 distinct CDR3 sequences, 23% of them seen just once; the ten biggest clones take up 13% to 15%. This sample is drawn from a study of T-cell reconstitution after alpha-beta-depleted transplantation in children. General observations from the study: A year post-transplant, T-cell counts and diversity derived mostly from newly produced T cells. About two months after transplant, alpha-beta T cells reportedly came from several hundred expanded graft clones. Surviving recipient T cells and thymic progenitors underlay high day-60 TCRbeta diversity in some patients.

The clonotype was recovered from a boy under two years old who had a stem cell transplant for acute myeloid leukemia, so the T cells may come from the graft donor. The material was PBMCs, mostly from graft donor cells, obtained 360 days after TCRalphabeta/CD19-depleted stem cell transplant.

In nucleotides, the CDR3 is TGTGCCAGCAGCCCTACTCGTGGAGGGGGCATGGGTGGCTACACCTTC. This sequence encodes CASSPTRGGGMGGYTF. This chain joins TRBV7-2 and TRBJ1-2; 7 positions agree with TRBD1. Trimming took 5 bases from V and 7 from J; bases not matched to a gene: 16. The CDR3 length is 16 residues. CDR1 and CDR2 (germline): SGHTA, FQGNSA.